What follows is one T cell receptor (beta chain) and its context. This entry is derived from a study of OX40 agonist ivuxolimab in advanced cancers. Using immunoSEQ multiplex PCR, the repertoire was profiled, and TCRdb retains in-frame clones only, with some absent. The sample has fewer than 75,000 clones, roughly 86% seen once. The germline CDR1 and CDR2 sequences are SGHNT and YENEEA. Trimming left V 1 base short and J 3 bases short, with 3 bases between. The CDR3 length is 13 residues. V and J are TRBV11-3 and TRBJ2-2; D gene unclear. This TCR came from an adult with an advanced solid tumor such as melanoma, head and neck, liver or kidney cancer. The specimen was CD4+ or CD8+ T cells sorted from blood, collected in a trial of the OX40 agonist ivuxolimab. CDR3 in amino acids: CASSLGYTGELFF. CDR3 sequence (DNA): TGTGCCAGCAGCTTAGGATACACCGGGGAGCTGTTTTTT.